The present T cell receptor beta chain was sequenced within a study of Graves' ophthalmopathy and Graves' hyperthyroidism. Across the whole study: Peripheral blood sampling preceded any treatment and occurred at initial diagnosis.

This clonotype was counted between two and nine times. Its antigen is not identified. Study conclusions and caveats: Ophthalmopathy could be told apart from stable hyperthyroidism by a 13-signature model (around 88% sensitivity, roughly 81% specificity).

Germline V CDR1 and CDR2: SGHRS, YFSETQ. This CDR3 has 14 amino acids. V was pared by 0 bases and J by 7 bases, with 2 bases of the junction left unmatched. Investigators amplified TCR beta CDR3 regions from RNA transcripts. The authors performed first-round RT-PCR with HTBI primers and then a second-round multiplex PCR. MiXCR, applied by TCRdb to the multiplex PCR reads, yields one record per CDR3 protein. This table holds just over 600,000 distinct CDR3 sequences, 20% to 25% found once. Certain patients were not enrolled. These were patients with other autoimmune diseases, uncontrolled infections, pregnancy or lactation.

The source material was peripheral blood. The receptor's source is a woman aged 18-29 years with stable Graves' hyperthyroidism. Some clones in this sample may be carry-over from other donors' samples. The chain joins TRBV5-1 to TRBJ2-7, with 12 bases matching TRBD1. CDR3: CASSLGDRGREQYF. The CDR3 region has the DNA TGCGCCAGCAGCTTGGGGGACAGGGGGCGTGAGCAGTACTTC.